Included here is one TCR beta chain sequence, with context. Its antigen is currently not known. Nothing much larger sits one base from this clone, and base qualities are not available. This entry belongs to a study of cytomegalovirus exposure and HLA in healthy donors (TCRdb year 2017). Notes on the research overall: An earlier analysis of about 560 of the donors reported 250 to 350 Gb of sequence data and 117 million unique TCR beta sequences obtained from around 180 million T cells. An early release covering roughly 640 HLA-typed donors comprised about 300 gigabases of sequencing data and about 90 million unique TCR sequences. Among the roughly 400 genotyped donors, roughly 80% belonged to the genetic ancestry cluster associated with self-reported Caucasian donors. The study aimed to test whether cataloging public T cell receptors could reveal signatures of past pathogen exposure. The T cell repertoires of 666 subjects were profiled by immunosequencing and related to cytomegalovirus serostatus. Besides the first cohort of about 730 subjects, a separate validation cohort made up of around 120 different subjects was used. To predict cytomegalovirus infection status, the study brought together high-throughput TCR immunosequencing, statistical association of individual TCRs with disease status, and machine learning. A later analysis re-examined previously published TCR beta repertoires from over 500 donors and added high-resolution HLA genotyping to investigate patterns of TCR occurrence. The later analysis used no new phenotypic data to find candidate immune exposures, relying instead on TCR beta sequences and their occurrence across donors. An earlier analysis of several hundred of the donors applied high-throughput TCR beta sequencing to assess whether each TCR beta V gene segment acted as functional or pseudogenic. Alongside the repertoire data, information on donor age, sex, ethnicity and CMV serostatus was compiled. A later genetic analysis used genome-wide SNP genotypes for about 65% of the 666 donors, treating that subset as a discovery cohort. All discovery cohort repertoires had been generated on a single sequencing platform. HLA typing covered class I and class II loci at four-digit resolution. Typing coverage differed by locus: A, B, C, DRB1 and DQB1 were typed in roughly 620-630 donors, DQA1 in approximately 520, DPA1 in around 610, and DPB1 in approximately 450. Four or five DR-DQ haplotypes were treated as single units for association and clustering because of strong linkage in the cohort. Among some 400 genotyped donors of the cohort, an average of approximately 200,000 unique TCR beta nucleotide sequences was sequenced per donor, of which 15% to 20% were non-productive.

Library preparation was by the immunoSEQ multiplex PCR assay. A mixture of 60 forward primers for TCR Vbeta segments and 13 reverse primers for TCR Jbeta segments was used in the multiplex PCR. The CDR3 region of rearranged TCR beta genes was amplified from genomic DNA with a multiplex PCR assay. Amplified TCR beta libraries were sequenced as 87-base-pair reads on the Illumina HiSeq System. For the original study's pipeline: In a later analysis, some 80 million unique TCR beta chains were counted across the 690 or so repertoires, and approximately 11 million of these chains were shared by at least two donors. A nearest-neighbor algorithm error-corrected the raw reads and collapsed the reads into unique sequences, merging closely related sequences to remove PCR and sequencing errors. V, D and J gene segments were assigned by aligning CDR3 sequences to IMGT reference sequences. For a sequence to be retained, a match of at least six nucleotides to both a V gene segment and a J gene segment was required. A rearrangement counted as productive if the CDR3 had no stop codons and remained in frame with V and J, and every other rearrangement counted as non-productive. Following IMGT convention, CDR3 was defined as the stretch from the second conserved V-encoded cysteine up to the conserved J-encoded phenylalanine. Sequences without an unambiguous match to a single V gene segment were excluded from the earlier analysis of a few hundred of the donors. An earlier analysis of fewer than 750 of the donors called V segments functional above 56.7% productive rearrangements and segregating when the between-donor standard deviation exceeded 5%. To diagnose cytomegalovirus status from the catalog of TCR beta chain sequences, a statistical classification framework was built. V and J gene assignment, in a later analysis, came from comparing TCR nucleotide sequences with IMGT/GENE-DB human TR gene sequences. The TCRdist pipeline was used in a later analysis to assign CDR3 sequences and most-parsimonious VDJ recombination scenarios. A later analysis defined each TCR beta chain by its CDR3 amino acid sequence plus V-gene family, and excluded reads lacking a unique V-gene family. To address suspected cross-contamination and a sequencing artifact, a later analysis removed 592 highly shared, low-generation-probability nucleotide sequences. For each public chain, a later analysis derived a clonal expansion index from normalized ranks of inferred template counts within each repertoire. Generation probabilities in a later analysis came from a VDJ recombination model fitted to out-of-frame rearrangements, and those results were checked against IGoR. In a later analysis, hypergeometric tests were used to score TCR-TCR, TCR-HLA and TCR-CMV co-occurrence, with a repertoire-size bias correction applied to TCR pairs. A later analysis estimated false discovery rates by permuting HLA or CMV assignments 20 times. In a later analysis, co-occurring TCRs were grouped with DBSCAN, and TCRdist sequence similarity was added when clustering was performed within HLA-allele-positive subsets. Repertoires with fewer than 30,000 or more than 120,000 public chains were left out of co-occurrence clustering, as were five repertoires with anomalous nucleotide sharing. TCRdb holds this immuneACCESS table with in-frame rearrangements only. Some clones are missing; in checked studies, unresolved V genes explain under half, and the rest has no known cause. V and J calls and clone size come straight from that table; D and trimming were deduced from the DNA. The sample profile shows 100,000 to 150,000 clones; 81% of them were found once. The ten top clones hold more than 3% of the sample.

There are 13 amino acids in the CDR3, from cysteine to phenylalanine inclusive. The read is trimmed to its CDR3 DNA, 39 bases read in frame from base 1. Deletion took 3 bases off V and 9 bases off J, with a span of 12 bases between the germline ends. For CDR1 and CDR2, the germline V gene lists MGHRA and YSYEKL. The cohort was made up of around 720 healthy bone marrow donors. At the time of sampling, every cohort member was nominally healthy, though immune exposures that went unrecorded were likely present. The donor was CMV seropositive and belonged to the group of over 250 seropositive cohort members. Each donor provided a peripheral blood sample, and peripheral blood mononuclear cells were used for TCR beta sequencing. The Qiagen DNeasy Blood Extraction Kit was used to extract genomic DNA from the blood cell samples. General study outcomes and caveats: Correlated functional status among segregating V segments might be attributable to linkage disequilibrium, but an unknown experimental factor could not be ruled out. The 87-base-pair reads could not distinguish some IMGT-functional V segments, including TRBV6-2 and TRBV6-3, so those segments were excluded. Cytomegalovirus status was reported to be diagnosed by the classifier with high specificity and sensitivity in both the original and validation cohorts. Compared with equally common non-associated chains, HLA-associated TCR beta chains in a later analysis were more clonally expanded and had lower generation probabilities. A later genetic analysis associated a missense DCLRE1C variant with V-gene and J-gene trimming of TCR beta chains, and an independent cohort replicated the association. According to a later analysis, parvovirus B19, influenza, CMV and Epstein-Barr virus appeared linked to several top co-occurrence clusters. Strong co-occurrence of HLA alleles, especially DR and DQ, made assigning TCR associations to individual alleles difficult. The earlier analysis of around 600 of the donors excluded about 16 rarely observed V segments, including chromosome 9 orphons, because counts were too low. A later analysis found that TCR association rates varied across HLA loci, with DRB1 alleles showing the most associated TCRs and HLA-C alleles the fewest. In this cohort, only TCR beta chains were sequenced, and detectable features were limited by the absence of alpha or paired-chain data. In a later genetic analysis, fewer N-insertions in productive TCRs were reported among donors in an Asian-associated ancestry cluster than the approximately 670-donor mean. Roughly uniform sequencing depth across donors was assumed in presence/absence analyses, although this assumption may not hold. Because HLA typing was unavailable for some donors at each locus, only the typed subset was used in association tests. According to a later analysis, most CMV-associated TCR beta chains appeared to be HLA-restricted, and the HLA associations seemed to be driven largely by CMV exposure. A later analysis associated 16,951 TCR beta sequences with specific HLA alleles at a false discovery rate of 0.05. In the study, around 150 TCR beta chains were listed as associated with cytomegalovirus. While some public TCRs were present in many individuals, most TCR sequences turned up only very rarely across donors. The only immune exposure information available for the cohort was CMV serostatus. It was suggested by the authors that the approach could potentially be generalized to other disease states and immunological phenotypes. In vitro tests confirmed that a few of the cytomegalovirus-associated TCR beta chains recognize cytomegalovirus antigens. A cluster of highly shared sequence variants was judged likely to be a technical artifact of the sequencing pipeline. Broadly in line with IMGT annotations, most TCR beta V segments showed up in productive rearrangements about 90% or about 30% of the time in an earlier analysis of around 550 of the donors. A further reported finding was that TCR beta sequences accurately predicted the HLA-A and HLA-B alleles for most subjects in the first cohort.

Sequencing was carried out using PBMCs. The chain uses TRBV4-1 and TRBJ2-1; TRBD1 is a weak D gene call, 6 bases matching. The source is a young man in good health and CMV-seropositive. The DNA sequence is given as TGCGCCAGCAGCCACCCCAGGGGAGCTGAGCAGTTCTTC. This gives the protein CASSHPRGAEQFF.